Below are 22 T cell receptor beta chains sequenced from a single sample in a study of T cells in Graves' hyperthyroidism and ophthalmopathy. RNA transcripts provided the source from which TCR beta CDR3 regions were amplified. The primer set for the first-round RT-PCR of the TCR CDR3 was HTBI. MiXCR, run by TCRdb on the multiplex PCR reads, gives a single entry per CDR3 protein. The repertoire consists of nearly 600,000 distinct CDR3 sequences, with approximately 13% occurring once and the leading ten covering roughly 6.2%. The sequencing sample was made of blood. All receptors come from a woman aged 25 to 45 with Graves' hyperthyroidism that later progressed to Graves' ophthalmopathy.

The sample holds many counts of this clonotype. The chain has TRBV7-9 and TRBJ2-7, with a tentative D call TRBD1 (6 bases). This CDR3 is built from 13 residues. V shed 4 bases and J shed 6 bases, with 13 bases lying between them. The germline V gene encodes CDR1 SEHNR and CDR2 FQNEAQ (reference sequence). The CDR3 loop reads CASSSRQAPEQYF. In nucleotides, the CDR3 is TGTGCCAGCAGCTCACGACAGGCCCCCGAGCAGTACTTC.

This clonotype was seen more than once but under ten times. The chain uses TRBV5-1 and TRBJ2-6; D gene unclear. Deletions cut 6 bases from V and 0 bases from J, with 7 bases between. In germline, CDR1 is SGHRS, CDR2 YFSETQ. The CDR3 has 14 residues. The CDR3 DNA follows: TGCGCCAGCACTTCGATCTCTGGGGCCAACGTCCTGACTTTC. It yields the protein CASTSISGANVLTF.

The chain employs TRBV2 and TRBJ2-3, with TRBD2 identical over 14 bases. Losses at the gene ends were 3 bases for V and 1 base for J; bases not matched to a gene: 3. The germline V gene has CDR1 SNHLY and CDR2 FYNNEI. This CDR3 is 17 amino acids long. CDR3 in DNA: TGTGCCAGCAGTGATCCGACTAGCGGGAGGGGCACAGATACGCAGTATTTT. As protein: CASSDPTSGRGTDTQYF.

This clonotype was detected many times. The V and J genes are TRBV28 and TRBJ1-1, with D perhaps TRBD1 (6 bases). Germline values: CDR1 MDHEN, CDR2 SYDVKM. There are 14 residues in the CDR3. V shed 3 bases and J shed 1 base, with 9 bases lying between them. CDR3 region: CASSFRTANTEAFF. The CDR3 DNA follows: TGTGCCAGCAGTTTTCGGACAGCGAACACTGAAGCTTTCTTT.

The V gene is TRBV5-1, the J gene TRBJ1-2, with D unclear. V was cut by 6 bases and J by 0 bases, with 9 bases left in between. CDR1 is SGHRS and CDR2 is YFSETQ in the germline V gene. The CDR3 runs 13 residues. The CDR3 loop reads CASTRTANYGYTF. Written as DNA, the CDR3 is TGCGCCAGCACTCGAACGGCTAACTATGGCTACACCTTC.

This clonotype was observed a few times. The chain links TRBV11-2 to TRBJ2-5; TRBD2 is a possible D gene (5 bases). This CDR3 comprises 16 residues. Per the germline V gene, CDR1 is SGHAT and CDR2 is FQNNGV. Between the trimmed V and J ends, which lost 1 base and 4 bases, there was a span of 16 bases. The CDR3 bases are TGTGCCAGCAGCTTAGGTTCTCCGGGAATCGGAGAGACCCAGTACTTC. Protein: CASSLGSPGIGETQYF.

Many counts were recorded for this clonotype. The CDR3 loop is CASSSVIGRLEAFF. DNA of the CDR3: TGTGCCAGCAGTTCCGTTATTGGACGGCTTGAAGCTTTCTTT. This sequence joins TRBV27 and TRBJ1-1; no clear D. The CDR3 spans 14 residues. Trimming left V 4 bases short and J 7 bases short, with 16 bases between. Germline loops: CDR1 MNHEY, CDR2 SMNVEV (reference sequence).

This clonotype was counted many times. The V gene is TRBV2, the J gene TRBJ2-1; D is undetermined. The V end lost 0 bases, the J end lost 9 bases, and 9 bases lay between the germline ends. The CDR3 length is 13 residues. Germline V gene lookup returns CDR1 SNHLY and CDR2 FYNNEI. The CDR3 region is CASSEAMGTEQFF. CDR3 nucleotides: TGTGCCAGCAGTGAAGCTATGGGCACTGAGCAGTTCTTC.

In this sample, this clonotype turned up many times. This rearrangement joins TRBV28 to TRBJ2-5; D is unclear. Germline V gene data show CDR1 as MDHEN and CDR2 as SYDVKM. V shed 5 bases and J shed 6 bases, with 13 bases lying between them. CDR3 length: 13 residues. CDR3 bases: TGTGCCAGCAGTCCTGGTCAGGTGCAGACCCAGTACTTC. Its protein product is CASSPGQVQTQYF.

This clonotype was observed at least ten times. V usage is TRBV11-1 and J usage is TRBJ2-1; possibly TRBD2 for D (6 bases). The length of the CDR3 is 16 residues. Trimming removed 0 bases from V and 4 bases from J, with 13 bases in between. Germline loops: CDR1 SGHAT, CDR2 FQDESV (reference sequence). CDR3 sequence reads: CASSLALSGTYNEQFF. CDR3 sequence (DNA): TGTGCCAGCAGCTTAGCCCTTTCCGGGACTTACAATGAGCAGTTCTTC.

This clonotype has ten or more counts. The CDR3 coding sequence is TGTGCCAGCAGTTTATTGCAAGGCAATGAGCAGTTCTTC. This encodes CASSLLQGNEQFF. This chain connects TRBV28 to TRBJ2-1; D not resolved. The germline CDR1 and CDR2 sequences are MDHEN and SYDVKM. V was shortened by 1 base and J by 6 bases, with 7 bases between the two germline ends. This CDR3 region has 13 residues.

The V and J genes are TRBV6-4 and TRBJ2-1; D remains unclear. Germline V CDR1 and CDR2: MRHNA, SNTAGT. V was shortened by 5 bases and J by 8 bases, with 13 bases between the two germline ends. The CDR3 totals 13 residues. CDR3 DNA sequence: TGTGCCAGCAGTTCTAGTGACACGGATGAGCAGTTCTTC. It yields the protein CASSSSDTDEQFF.

This clonotype was recorded many times. The chain links TRBV6-5 to TRBJ1-6; 7 bases fit TRBD1. The germline CDR1 and CDR2 sequences are MNHEY and SVGAGI. The length of the CDR3 is 17 residues. The junction had 6 bases not matched to a gene; V was cut back by 2 bases and J by 2 bases. For the CDR3, the DNA is TGTGCCAGCAGTTACGACCCCAGGGGGGCCTATAATTCACCCCTCCACTTT. Its translation: CASSYDPRGAYNSPLHF.

About this clonotype: An end of the junction does not agree with germline; a read error may underlie this. The genes are TRBV27 and TRBJ2-3, with 7 bases identical to TRBD2. The CDR3 sequence is 13 residues long. CDR1 and CDR2 (germline): MNHEY, SMNVEV (reference sequence). CDR3 protein: CASGGGDADTRYF. The CDR3 DNA reads TGTGCCAGCGGGGGGGGGGATGCAGATACGCGGTATTTT.

The CDR3 sequence: CATRQGHTGELFF. CDR3 DNA: TGTGCCACCAGACAGGGGCACACCGGGGAGCTGTTTTTT. V and J are TRBV24-1 and TRBJ2-2; TRBD1 aligns across 7 bases. The CDR3 has 13 residues. Germline V CDR1 and CDR2: KGHDR, SFDVKD. V was clipped by 7 bases and J by 3 bases; unmatched bases: 1.

The chain recombines TRBV20-1 with TRBJ2-5; the match to TRBD1 covers 7 bases. Germline loops: CDR1 DFQATT, CDR2 SNEGSKA (reference sequence). After removal of 6 bases from V and 2 bases from J, the junction contained 3 bases not matched to a gene. The CDR3 is 12 residues long. CDR3 sequence reads: CSARDRQETQYF. As DNA, the CDR3 is TGCAGTGCCCGGGACAGACAAGAGACCCAGTACTTC.

This clonotype was detected many times. The chain links TRBV5-5 to TRBJ2-1, with TRBD2 matching over 7 bases. CDR3 size: 12 residues. Germline trimming cut 3 bases from V and 9 bases from J; bases unmatched to any gene: 3. Per germline, CDR1 SGHKS and CDR2 YYEKEE (reference sequence). Written as DNA, the CDR3 is TGTGCCAGCAGCTCGAGACTAGCTGAGCAGTTCTTC. It translates to CASSSRLAEQFF.

This clonotype was counted at least ten times. V gene TRBV9 combines with J gene TRBJ2-3; 11 bases agree with TRBD1. The ends lost 2 bases at V and 3 bases at J; junction bases unmatched: 17. The CDR3 spans 20 residues. Germline V gene data show CDR1 as SGDLS and CDR2 as YYNGEE. The CDR3 DNA follows: TGTGCCAGCAGCGTGTCCATAAGATTGGACAGGGGGCGCGAGACAGATACGCAGTATTTT. This translates into CASSVSIRLDRGRETDTQYF.

This clonotype has more than one count but fewer than ten. V gene TRBV27 combines with J gene TRBJ1-2; no clear D gene. The length of the CDR3 is 14 residues. V lost 2 bases, J lost 1 base, and 8 bases lay in between. CDR1 and CDR2 (germline): MNHEY, SMNVEV (reference sequence). The CDR3 is CASSLRRLNYGYTF. CDR3 bases: TGTGCCAGCAGTTTAAGACGGCTTAACTATGGCTACACCTTC.

This clonotype was seen many times. This chain connects TRBV27 to TRBJ1-5, with no clear D. Trimming took 5 bases from V and 2 from J, leaving 10 bases between them. The CDR3 covers 14 residues. Germline V lookup: CDR1 MNHEY, CDR2 SMNVEV (reference sequence). CDR3 in DNA: TGTGCCAGCAGTCGCGGGAAGGGCAATCAGCCCCAGCATTTT. Protein product: CASSRGKGNQPQHF.

In its sample, this clonotype was seen a few times. The chain has TRBV7-2 and TRBJ2-3; TRBD2 agrees at 9 bases. The V and J ends lost 5 bases and 4 bases, in that order; junction bases with no gene match: 10. The CDR3 contains 16 residues. Germline CDR1 SGHTA, CDR2 FQGNSA. The CDR3 protein is CASSPAGTSSADTQYF. The CDR3 nucleotides read TGTGCCAGCAGCCCAGCCGGGACTAGCAGCGCAGATACGCAGTATTTT. Full variable domain (remainder filled in from reference TRBV7-2 and TRBJ2-3): GAGVSQSPSNKVTEKGKDVELRCDPISGHTALYWYRQSLGQGLEFLIYFQGNSAPDKSGLPSDRFSAERTGGSVSTLTIQRTQQEDSAVYLCASSPAGTSSADTQYFGPGTRLTVL.

In the case of this clonotype: Likely a read error: the CDR3 ends without its conserved phenylalanine or tryptophan. The gene calls are TRBV19 and TRBJ2-5, with 12 bases identical to TRBD2. The V segment lost 3 bases and the J segment 5 bases; nucleotides outside the gene matches: 10. From germline, CDR1 is LNHDA and CDR2 SQIVND (reference sequence). The CDR3 runs to 17 residues. The DNA of the CDR3 is TGTGCCAGTAGTATTCTAGCGGGAGGGCCTGGATATGAGACCCAGTACTCC. Amino acid sequence: CASSILAGGPGYETQYS.